Shown below are 29 T cell receptor beta chains from a single sample sequenced in a study of response to subunit inactivated influenza vaccine. TCRdb reprocessed the RT-PCR reads with MiXCR, giving one entry per CDR3 protein. This sample has about 570,000 distinct CDR3 sequences; 11% occur once, and the top ten carry 11%. This sample was shared with a second study, whose subject was T cells expressing NK-cell markers. That report adds: UMI-tagged 5'RACE template switching yielded the TCR beta cDNA.

The material was PBMCs from blood, obtained on the day of vaccination. Every receptor here comes from a man aged 45-65 years who received an inactivated influenza vaccine.

In this sample, this clonotype turned up a few times. The chain joins TRBV5-1 to TRBJ2-1, with TRBD2 identical over 8 bases. With 2 bases clipped from V and 6 bases from J, the junction kept 4 bases outside the gene matches. The germline CDR1 and CDR2 sequences are SGHRS and YFSETQ. The CDR3 spans 14 residues. CDR3 sequence reads: CASSLSAGANEQFF. CDR3 in DNA: TGCGCCAGCAGCTTATCAGCGGGGGCCAATGAGCAGTTCTTC.

The genes are TRBV10-3 and TRBJ2-1; 10 positions match TRBD2. The CDR3 has 16 amino acids. Germline V gives CDR1 ENHRY, CDR2 SYGVKD. V trimming: 5 bases; J trimming: 9 bases; junction bases outside the gene matches: 13. CDR3 in amino acids: CAISSSPSGSPSEQFF. CDR3 nucleotides: TGTGCCATCAGTTCGTCACCTAGCGGGAGTCCCAGTGAGCAGTTCTTC.

J is TRBJ2-7 and V is TRBV9; weak D call: TRBD2 (6 bases). V dropped 0 bases and J dropped 2 bases, with 12 bases sitting between them. This CDR3 spans 15 amino acids. Germline CDR1 and CDR2: SGDLS and YYNGEE. The DNA for the CDR3 is TGTGCCAGCAGCGTAGCTGGAGGGTCCCCCTACGAGCAGTACTTC. It codes for CASSVAGGSPYEQYF.

The DNA of the CDR3 is TGTGCCAGCATGTCAGAAGGTGGACTAGAAGCTTTCTTT. This codes for CASMSEGGLEAFF. The rearrangement joins TRBV6-1 to TRBJ1-1; D unresolved. V shed 7 bases and J shed 8 bases, with 17 bases lying between them. The CDR3 contains 13 residues. Germline CDR1 reads MNHNS; CDR2 reads SASEGT.

The chain carries TRBV15 and TRBJ1-1, with D perhaps TRBD1 (5 bases). V was clipped by 1 base and J by 3 bases, with 15 bases between them. Germline lookup yields CDR1 LNHNV and CDR2 YYDKDF (reference sequence). The CDR3 spans 16 residues. DNA for the CDR3: TGTGCCACCAGCAGAGGGGGTCCAGGGCGAGACACTGAAGCTTTCTTT. Residues: CATSRGGPGRDTEAFF.

The genes are TRBV3-1 and TRBJ2-7; TRBD1 agrees at 7 bases. Per germline, CDR1 LGHDT and CDR2 YNNKEL (reference sequence). V shed 3 bases and J 8 bases; nucleotides not matched to a gene: 7. The CDR3 has 13 amino acids. This CDR3 is CASSQGPGGKQYF. The DNA for the CDR3 is TGTGCCAGCAGCCAGGGACCAGGGGGAAAGCAGTACTTC.

The CDR3 DNA reads TGTGCCAGCAGTTACTCCCGGGGAACCGGGGAGCTGTTTTTT. As protein: CASSYSRGTGELFF. V and J are TRBV6-5 and TRBJ2-2, with D perhaps TRBD2 (5 bases). The germline V gene encodes CDR1 MNHEY and CDR2 SVGAGI. The CDR3 covers 14 residues. V was pared by 0 bases and J by 5 bases, with 7 bases between.

The rearrangement uses TRBV9 and TRBJ2-2, with D uncertain. CDR1 SGDLS and CDR2 YYNGEE come from the germline V gene. V lost 0 bases to trimming and J lost 7 bases, with 16 bases between them. This CDR3 is 16 amino acids long. Written as DNA, the CDR3 is TGTGCCAGCAGCGTAGATGCGGCAGCCTGGGGCGGGGAGCTGTTTTTT. This codes for CASSVDAAAWGGELFF.

This CDR3 is CASSETGEGSPLHF. The CDR3 DNA sequence: TGTGCCAGCAGTGAAACAGGGGAGGGCTCACCCCTCCACTTT. The chain couples TRBV6-1 to TRBJ1-6; 7 bases line up with TRBD1. With 2 bases clipped from V and 10 bases from J, the junction kept 5 bases outside the gene matches. Germline CDR1 and CDR2: MNHNS and SASEGT. CDR3 length equals 14 residues.

This clonotype has just a few counts. This chain connects TRBV9 to TRBJ2-5, with 8 bases that match TRBD2. Germline V gives CDR1 SGDLS, CDR2 YYNGEE. J lost 2 bases, V lost 0 bases, and 6 bases had no gene match. The CDR3 is 16 amino acids. The CDR3 loop reads CASSVGVSGVQETQYF. CDR3 coding DNA: TGTGCCAGCAGCGTAGGGGTTAGCGGGGTTCAAGAGACCCAGTACTTC.

This sequence joins TRBV10-3 and TRBJ2-3, with 9 nucleotides matching TRBD2. In germline, CDR1 is ENHRY, CDR2 SYGVKD. The V and J ends lost 4 bases and 5 bases, in that order; junction bases with no gene match: 16. This CDR3 comprises 18 residues. The CDR3 region is CAISASGGNTIAQDTQYF. The CDR3 region has the DNA TGTGCCATCAGTGCGAGCGGGGGGAATACAATAGCCCAAGATACGCAGTATTTT.

CDR3 bases: TGCGCCAGCAGCCAAGATAGCGGGGGGGCGGGTGAGCAGTTCTTC. Protein product: CASSQDSGGAGEQFF. The V and J genes are TRBV4-1 and TRBJ2-1, with 11 bases aligning to TRBD2. Germline CDR1 and CDR2: MGHRA and YSYEKL. The length of the CDR3 is 15 residues. The J segment lost 9 bases and the V segment lost 0 bases, leaving 4 bases of the junction unmatched.

V usage is TRBV7-2 and J usage is TRBJ1-4; TRBD1 matches at 7 bases. The CDR3 runs 16 residues. With V trimmed by 5 bases and J by 7 bases, 13 bases remained unmatched. The germline CDR1 and CDR2 sequences are SGHTA and FQGNSA. CDR3 sequence reads: CASSNYLTGSREKLFF. CDR3 DNA sequence: TGTGCCAGCAGCAACTACCTGACAGGGTCGCGTGAAAAACTGTTTTTT.

This clonotype was counted between two and nine times. CDR3 DNA sequence: TGTGCCAGTGATGGGGGGAGCTCCTACAATGAGCAGTTCTTC. It is translated as CASDGGSSYNEQFF. The chain has TRBV28 and TRBJ2-1; TRBD2 might be the D (6 bases). CDR3 length equals 14 residues. V shed 9 bases and J shed 0 bases, with 12 bases lying between them. CDR1 MDHEN and CDR2 SYDVKM come from the germline V gene.

This clonotype was recorded at least ten times. The chain recombines TRBV28 with TRBJ2-5; possibly TRBD1 for D (6 bases). Germline CDR1 is MDHEN and CDR2 is SYDVKM. The CDR3 is 14 residues long. With 6 bases removed from V and 3 bases from J, the gap between germline ends came to 14 bases. CDR3 protein: CASRTRQDEETQYF. DNA of the CDR3: TGTGCCAGCAGAACCAGACAGGACGAAGAGACCCAGTACTTC. The whole variable domain, remainder taken from reference TRBV28 and TRBJ2-5, is DVKVTQSSRYLVKRTGEKVFLECVQDMDHENMFWYRQDPGLGLRLIYFSYDVKMKEKGDIPEGYSVSREKKERFSLILESASTNQTSMYLCASRTRQDEETQYFGPGTRLLVL.

J is TRBJ2-3 and V is TRBV5-8; TRBD2 aligns across 10 bases. CDR1 is SGHTS, CDR2 YDEGEE, per germline. The CDR3 consists of 15 residues. J gave up 4 bases and V 4 bases, and 6 bases lay outside the gene matches. The CDR3 bases are TGTGCCAGCAGCCCTCTAGCGGGAGACTCAGATACGCAGTATTTT. Its protein is CASSPLAGDSDTQYF. The full variable domain, completed using reference TRBV5-8 and TRBJ2-3, is EAGVTQSPTHLIKTRGQQATLRCSPISGHTSVYWYQQALGLGLQFLLWYDEGEERNRGNFPPRFSGRQFPNYSSELNVNALELEDSALYLCASSPLAGDSDTQYFGPGTRLTVL.

Turning to this clonotype: It may be a read error: a sequence one base away is much more abundant. The chain links TRBV5-6 to TRBJ2-3; 9 nucleotides match TRBD2. The germline CDR1 and CDR2 sequences are SGHDT and YYEEEE. This CDR3 has 17 residues. CDR3 protein: CASSLALAGRSSDTQFF. In DNA form, the CDR3 reads TGTGCCAGCAGCTTGGCCCTAGCGGGAAGATCATCAGATACGCAGTTTTTT.

This clonotype has more than one count but fewer than ten. The chain links TRBV4-3 to TRBJ2-1, with 10 bases identical to TRBD2. J lost 4 bases, V lost 1 base, and 7 bases had no gene match. CDR3 length: 17 amino acids. Germline V gene lookup returns CDR1 LGHNA and CDR2 YSLEER. CDR3 coding DNA: TGCGCCAGCAGCCAAGGGTCGGGACTAGCGACATACAATGAGCAGTTCTTC. Its protein is CASSQGSGLATYNEQFF.

This clonotype was detected only a few times. The J gene is TRBJ2-1, the V gene TRBV27, with D possibly matching TRBD2 (7 bases). Germline V gives CDR1 MNHEY, CDR2 SMNVEV (reference sequence). V was shortened by 5 bases and J by 6 bases, with 17 bases between the two germline ends. The CDR3 totals 15 residues. The CDR3 region has the DNA TGTGCCAGCAGTCTATATTTCCGGGGGGCCAATGAGCAGTTCTTC. This encodes CASSLYFRGANEQFF.

The chain joins TRBV7-2 to TRBJ2-5, with TRBD2 matching over 9 bases. CDR1 is SGHTA, CDR2 FQGNSA, per germline. V was pared by 5 bases and J by 5 bases, with 6 bases of the junction left unmatched. The CDR3 contains 14 residues. The CDR3 coding sequence is TGTGCCAGCAGCCCAGGGACTAGCCTCGAGACCCAGTACTTC. Its translation is CASSPGTSLETQYF.

The sample holds a few counts of this clonotype. The chain recombines TRBV6-1 with TRBJ2-7, with 13 bases matching TRBD2. This CDR3 is 16 amino acids long. The V segment lost 6 bases and the J segment 2 bases; nucleotides outside the gene matches: 7. Germline V gene data show CDR1 as MNHNS and CDR2 as SASEGT. CDR3 in amino acids: CASSQGTSGTTYEQYF. The CDR3 DNA follows: TGTGCCAGCAGCCAGGGGACTAGCGGGACAACCTACGAGCAGTACTTC.

This clonotype was counted ten times or more. The chain has TRBV12-3 or TRBV12-4 and TRBJ1-1; no reliable D call. The CDR3 consists of 13 residues. V gave up 2 bases and J gave up 4 bases, with 8 bases separating them. The CDR3 protein is CASSLTVSTEAFF. Here the CDR3 DNA reads TGTGCCAGCAGTTTAACAGTAAGCACTGAAGCTTTCTTT.

This clonotype was recorded many times. The gene calls are TRBV14 and TRBJ1-1, with a possible D match to TRBD1 (6 bases). The V end lost 1 base, the J end lost 1 base, and 7 bases lay between the germline ends. From germline, CDR1 is SGHDN and CDR2 FVKESK. This CDR3 region has 14 residues. CDR3 amino acids: CASSQGGGNTEAFF. The CDR3 DNA reads TGTGCCAGCAGCCAAGGAGGGGGGAACACTGAAGCTTTCTTT.

This clonotype was recorded only once. The chain recombines TRBV12-3 or TRBV12-4 with TRBJ2-3, with D possibly being TRBD1 (5 bases). There are 14 residues in the CDR3. V lost 5 bases, J lost 1 base, and 10 bases lay in between. This CDR3 reads CASSRGRGTDTQYF. For the CDR3, the DNA is TGTGCCAGCAGTAGGGGCAGGGGCACAGATACGCAGTATTTT.

This clonotype was seen a few times. The chain employs TRBV6-1 and TRBJ2-4; TRBD2 is a possible D gene (7 bases). Trimming stripped 6 bases from V and 0 bases from J, with 24 bases between. This CDR3 has 19 amino acids. Germline CDR1 MNHNS, CDR2 SASEGT. DNA for the CDR3: TGTGCCAGCAGCCCTACTAGGCGGGAGACAGGAATAGCCAAAAACATTCAGTACTTC. It specifies CASSPTRRETGIAKNIQYF.

This clonotype was seen only a few times. The chain employs TRBV28 and TRBJ2-7; D is unclear. Germline CDR1 is MDHEN and CDR2 is SYDVKM. This CDR3 comprises 13 residues. V lost 6 bases and J lost 1, with 10 bases in between. This chain's CDR3 is CASSPFASYEQYF. The CDR3 DNA reads TGTGCCAGCAGCCCCTTCGCGTCCTACGAGCAGTACTTC.

This clonotype has just a few counts. The J gene is TRBJ1-1, the V gene TRBV6-1; 9 bases match TRBD1. CDR1 and CDR2 (germline): MNHNS, SASEGT. Germline trimming cut 8 bases from V and 3 bases from J; bases unmatched to any gene: 7. This CDR3 is built from 14 residues. CDR3 protein: CASVQGAKDTEAFF. In DNA, the CDR3 is TGTGCCAGCGTACAGGGGGCGAAGGACACTGAAGCTTTCTTT.

The V call is TRBV29-1, the J call TRBJ2-3; D is possibly TRBD2 (5 bases). Germline V lookup: CDR1 SQVTM, CDR2 ANQGSEA. The V and J ends lost 3 bases and 4 bases respectively, with 20 bases between them. There are 16 residues in the CDR3. For the CDR3, the DNA is TGCAGCGTTGACGAGCGTTCAGGACTTACGGCAGATACGCAGTATTTT. This codes for CSVDERSGLTADTQYF.

This rearrangement joins TRBV3-1 to TRBJ2-3, with TRBD1 matching over 8 bases. Trimming took 5 bases from V and 1 from J; bases not matched to a gene: 8. Germline CDR1 and CDR2: LGHDT and YNNKEL (reference sequence). The CDR3 is made up of 16 amino acids. The CDR3 DNA is TGTGCCAGCAGCTCCCCCCTGACAGGGGGCACAGATACGCAGTATTTT. This encodes CASSSPLTGGTDTQYF.